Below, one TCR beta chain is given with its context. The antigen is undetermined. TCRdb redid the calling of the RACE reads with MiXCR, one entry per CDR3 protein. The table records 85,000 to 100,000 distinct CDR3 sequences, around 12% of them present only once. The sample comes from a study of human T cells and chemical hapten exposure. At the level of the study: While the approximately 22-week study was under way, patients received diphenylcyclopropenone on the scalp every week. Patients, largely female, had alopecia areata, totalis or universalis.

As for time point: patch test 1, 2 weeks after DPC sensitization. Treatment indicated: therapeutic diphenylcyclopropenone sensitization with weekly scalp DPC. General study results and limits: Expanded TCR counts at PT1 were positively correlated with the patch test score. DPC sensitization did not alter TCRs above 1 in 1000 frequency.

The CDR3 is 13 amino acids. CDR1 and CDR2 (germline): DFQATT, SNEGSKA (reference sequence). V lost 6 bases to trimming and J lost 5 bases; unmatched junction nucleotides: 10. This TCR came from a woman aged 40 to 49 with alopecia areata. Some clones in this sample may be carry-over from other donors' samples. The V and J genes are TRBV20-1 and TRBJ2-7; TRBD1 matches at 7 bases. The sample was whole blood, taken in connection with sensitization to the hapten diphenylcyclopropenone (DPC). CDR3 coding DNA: TGCAGTGCCCTCCGGACAGGAAGGCACGAGCAGTACTTC. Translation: CSALRTGRHEQYF.